The T cell receptor beta chain described here comes from a study of technical replicates of blood from several donors (dated by TCRdb to between 2016 and 2019). Library construction relied on the immunoSEQ multiplex PCR assay. Held by TCRdb, this immuneACCESS table contains in-frame sequences only and omits some clones. Under half of the omission traces to an unresolved V gene where checked; the cause of the rest is unknown. Present in this sample are more than 75,000 clones, over 85% of which were seen just once. 0.24% of the sample goes to the ten largest clones. A word on this clone: Its antigen is unknown. No clone much larger than this one lies a single base away; base qualities are absent.

The origin of this receptor is a human donor in good health. The sequenced sample consisted of T cells isolated from PBMCs.

At the DNA level, the sequence is TGTGCCAGCAGTTTCGATTGGGGCGTCTATGGCTACACCTTC. Its translation is CASSFDWGVYGYTF. The sequence is built from TRBV28 and TRBJ1-2, and perhaps TRBD1 as D gene, on 5 matching bases. V is cut by 3 bases and J by 4 bases, and the space between the germline ends is 12 bases. From the cysteine through the phenylalanine, the CDR3 covers 14 amino acids. The CDR3 DNA has 42 bases and is translated from base 1. In the germline V gene, CDR1 corresponds to MDHEN and CDR2 to SYDVKM.